The TCR beta chain under discussion was sequenced for a study of blood T cell repertoires in COVID-19. Across the whole study: Specimens from acute and convalescent COVID-19 originated in the United States, Italy and Spain.

Clones were sequenced by immunoSEQ multiplex PCR, and TCRdb holds only the in-frame ones, with some missing. The sample carries about 140,000 clones, 80% to 90% recorded once. This clone was recorded once. Looked up from germline, CDR1 is MNHEY and CDR2 is SVGEGT. The CDR3 runs 15 residues. V was pared by 6 bases and J by 5 bases, with 7 bases of the junction left unmatched. The sequence was collected from a man in his sixties with active or convalescent COVID-19. The specimen was peripheral blood. The chain combines TRBV6-2 or TRBV6-3 with TRBJ2-7; TRBD2 matches 13 bases. CDR3 nucleotides: TGTGCCAGCAGCTGGACTAGCGGGAGTCTGAACGAGCAGTACTTC. It translates to CASSWTSGSLNEQYF.